Below are 30 T cell receptor beta chains sequenced from a single sample in a study of blood T cell repertoires in COVID-19. Method: immunoSEQ multiplex PCR; TCRdb's copy keeps in-frame clones and lacks some. The sample yields some 73,000 clones, 85% seen once. The sample consisted of peripheral blood. These TCRs come from a man over 45 with COVID-19, enrolled during active disease.

Only one count was recorded for this clone. The gene calls are TRBV11-2 and TRBJ2-2, with 7 bases lining up with TRBD2. J lost 2 bases, V lost 5 bases, and 5 bases had no gene match. The CDR3 sequence is 15 residues long. CDR1 and CDR2 from the germline V gene are SGHAT and FQNNGV. The CDR3 DNA is TGTGCCAGCAGCGCGCTAGCGGTAAACACCGGGGAGCTGTTTTTT. It codes for CASSALAVNTGELFF.

The rearrangement joins TRBV18 to TRBJ2-1; TRBD2 agrees at 9 bases. The J segment lost 6 bases and the V segment lost 2 bases, leaving 8 bases of the junction unmatched. This CDR3 has 16 residues. CDR1 and CDR2 from the germline V gene are KGHSH and LQKENI. This chain's CDR3 is CASSPTSGRLRNEQFF. The CDR3, as DNA: TGTGCCAGCTCACCAACGAGCGGGAGGCTTCGCAATGAGCAGTTCTTC.

Note on this clone: An end of the junction does not agree with germline; a read error may underlie this. The chain employs TRBV6-5 and TRBJ2-2; 7 nucleotides agree with TRBD1. Germline V gene sequence: CDR1 MNHEY, CDR2 SVGAGI. This CDR3 spans 14 amino acids. CDR3 loop: CASSSTGNPGELFF. The CDR3 region has the DNA TGTGCCAGCAGTTCGACAGGGAACCCCGGGGAGCTGTTTTTT.

This clone was counted a few times. The CDR3 coding sequence is TGTGCCAGCAGTTACGCGAGTAGGGGGGGGGAGACCCAGTACTTC. Its protein product is CASSYASRGGETQYF. The rearrangement joins TRBV6-5 to TRBJ2-5, with D maybe TRBD2 (7 bases). Trimming removed 2 bases from V and 5 bases from J, with 15 bases in between. Germline values: CDR1 MNHEY, CDR2 SVGAGI. The CDR3 is made up of 15 amino acids.

V usage is TRBV4-2 and J usage is TRBJ2-3; 11 bases match TRBD2. CDR3 length: 18 residues. V lost 4 bases, J lost 1 base, and 10 bases stayed unmatched. The V gene's germline CDR1 is LGHNA and CDR2 YNFKEQ. The CDR3 loop is CASSPRIAGGSGTDTQYF. CDR3 sequence (DNA): TGTGCCAGCAGCCCCAGAATAGCGGGAGGGTCCGGCACAGATACGCAGTATTTT.

This sequence joins TRBV2 and TRBJ2-3; D is possibly TRBD2 (6 bases). Trimming took 6 bases from V and 6 from J, leaving 10 bases between them. The CDR3 has 12 residues. The germline CDR1 and CDR2 sequences are SNHLY and FYNNEI. The CDR3 sequence is CASSFGGDTQYF. The CDR3 coding sequence is TGTGCCAGCAGCTTTGGGGGGGATACGCAGTATTTT.

In nucleotides, the CDR3 is TGTGCCGGAGGACCGGGACAGATATACGAGCAGTACTTC. It is translated as CAGGPGQIYEQYF. The rearrangement links TRBV6-5 to TRBJ2-7, with 7 bases that match TRBD1. The CDR3 extends over 13 amino acids. V was pared by 11 bases and J by 4 bases, with 11 bases of the junction left unmatched. Germline values: CDR1 MNHEY, CDR2 SVGAGI.

V usage is TRBV30 and J usage is TRBJ1-5; D not resolved. Trimming cost V 2 bases and J 2 bases, with 7 bases left between them. Germline CDR1 reads GTSNPN; CDR2 reads SVGIG (reference sequence). This CDR3 is 13 amino acids long. This chain's CDR3 is CAWSPGGNQPQHF. The CDR3 DNA is TGTGCCTGGAGTCCGGGTGGCAATCAGCCCCAGCATTTT. The full variable domain, completed using reference TRBV30 and TRBJ1-5, is SQTIHQWPATLVQPVGSPLSLECTVEGTSNPNLYWYRQAAGRGLQLLFYSVGIGQISSEVPQNLSASRPQDRQFILSSKKLLLSDSGFYLCAWSPGGNQPQHFGDGTRLSIL.

The chain recombines TRBV27 with TRBJ1-2; D not certain. This CDR3 contains 13 residues. V lost 7 bases and J lost 7, with 16 bases in between. Germline CDR1 is MNHEY and CDR2 is SMNVEV (reference sequence). For the CDR3, the DNA is TGTGCCAGCAAGTCCCGTGTTGGAGGTGGCTACACCTTC. Protein sequence: CASKSRVGGGYTF.

The chain recombines TRBV2 with TRBJ1-1, with a possible D match to TRBD1 (5 bases). This CDR3 is 14 amino acids long. Trimming removed 8 bases from V and 5 bases from J, with 18 bases in between. CDR1 SNHLY and CDR2 FYNNEI come from the germline V gene. CDR3 coding DNA: TGTGCCAGCCAAGGGGTGAATAGTGGTACTGAAGCTTTCTTT. It translates to CASQGVNSGTEAFF. The entire variable domain, with the rest obtained from reference TRBV2 and TRBJ1-1, is as follows: EPEVTQTPSHQVTQMGQEVILRCVPISNHLYFYWYRQILGQKVEFLVSFYNNEISEKSEIFDDQFSVERPDGSNFTLKIRSTKLEDSAMYFCASQGVNSGTEAFFGQGTRLTVV.

This chain connects TRBV6-5 to TRBJ1-6, with D unresolved. The germline CDR1 and CDR2 sequences are MNHEY and SVGAGI. Trimming left V 0 bases short and J 11 bases short, with 11 bases between. The CDR3 has 14 residues. CDR3 in amino acids: CASSYSRGLTPLHF. In DNA, the CDR3 is TGTGCCAGCAGTTACTCGCGCGGTTTGACACCCCTCCACTTT.

The CDR3 spells CASSYTGRTNYGYTF. The CDR3 DNA sequence: TGTGCCAGCAGTTACACAGGGCGGACTAACTATGGCTACACCTTC. The rearrangement uses TRBV28 and TRBJ1-2, with D perhaps matching TRBD1 (6 bases). The CDR3 covers 15 residues. V shed 4 bases and J shed 0 bases, with 12 bases lying between them. From germline, CDR1 is MDHEN and CDR2 SYDVKM.

The J gene is TRBJ2-3, the V gene TRBV5-6, with 12 bases matching TRBD2. Germline trimming cut 1 base from V and 5 bases from J; bases unmatched to any gene: 11. The CDR3 is made up of 18 amino acids. Germline loops: CDR1 SGHDT, CDR2 YYEEEE. CDR3 nucleotide sequence: TGTGCCAGCAGCTTGTGGGGGCTAGCGGGAGGGCCCAAAGATACGCAGTATTTT. This sequence encodes CASSLWGLAGGPKDTQYF.

This clone showed up just once. This chain uses TRBV6-5 with TRBJ1-5; TRBD1 matches at 7 bases. From germline, CDR1 is MNHEY and CDR2 SVGAGI. The CDR3 runs 13 residues. V was pared by 6 bases and J by 5 bases, with 4 bases of the junction left unmatched. The CDR3 DNA reads as TGTGCCAGCAGACAAGACAGGGATCAGCCCCAGCATTTT. Translating it yields CASRQDRDQPQHF.

The chain recombines TRBV4-2 with TRBJ2-4; a weak D match, TRBD1 (5 bases). Germline CDR1 reads LGHNA; CDR2 reads YNFKEQ. The CDR3 is 18 residues long. V gave up 4 bases and J gave up 0 bases, with 19 bases separating them. The CDR3 DNA sequence: TGTGCCAGCAGCCGCACCGCCCCAGGGAATGTAGCCAAAAACATTCAGTACTTC. Its protein is CASSRTAPGNVAKNIQYF.

This clone was seen once. The chain couples TRBV30 to TRBJ1-5; D is uncertain. CDR3 length: 14 amino acids. V gave up 0 bases and J gave up 2 bases, with 8 bases separating them. Germline V gene lookup returns CDR1 GTSNPN and CDR2 SVGIG (reference sequence). The chain's CDR3 is CAWSVLGGNQPQHF. CDR3 coding DNA: TGTGCCTGGAGTGTACTAGGCGGCAATCAGCCCCAGCATTTT.

The rearrangement uses TRBV29-1 and TRBJ1-4; D remains unclear. The CDR3 totals 11 residues. The V gene lost 6 bases and the J gene lost 4 bases, with 6 bases spanning the gap. Germline CDR1 and CDR2: SQVTM and ANQGSEA. CDR3 in DNA: TGCAGCGTCGACAATAATGAAAAACTGTTTTTT. Protein product: CSVDNNEKLFF.

The chain links TRBV18 to TRBJ2-1; 10 bases are shared with TRBD1. This CDR3 spans 15 amino acids. The V segment lost 0 bases and the J segment 8 bases; nucleotides outside the gene matches: 4. The germline V gene has CDR1 KGHSH and CDR2 LQKENI. CDR3 nucleotides: TGTGCCAGCTCACCACCGAGACAGGGGGCCTATGAGCAGTTCTTC. Protein product: CASSPPRQGAYEQFF.

CDR3 residues: CASSEGSGGRPAGEQYF. The CDR3 region has the DNA TGCGCCAGCAGTGAGGGTAGTGGGGGCCGACCCGCCGGCGAGCAGTACTTC. The V gene is TRBV10-2, the J gene TRBJ2-7; D is possibly TRBD1 (6 bases). The ends were cut back, 2 bases at V and 6 bases at J, with 23 bases in the middle. CDR3 length equals 17 residues. Per germline, CDR1 WSHSY and CDR2 SAAADI.

By sample share, this clone is medium-sized. The rearrangement uses TRBV14 and TRBJ2-7; TRBD2 agrees at 9 bases. Germline assignment: CDR1 SGHDN and CDR2 FVKESK. Germline trimming cut 5 bases from V and 1 base from J; bases unmatched to any gene: 6. The CDR3 contains 15 residues. CDR3 residues: CASSTGTSLSYEQYF. The DNA of the CDR3 is TGTGCCAGCAGCACCGGGACTAGCCTTTCCTACGAGCAGTACTTC.

This clone has more than one count but fewer than ten. The chain uses TRBV6-5 and TRBJ1-2, with D possibly matching TRBD1 (6 bases). V was clipped by 0 bases and J by 1 base, with 12 bases between them. The CDR3 loop spans 16 amino acids. Germline CDR1 MNHEY, CDR2 SVGAGI. In DNA, the CDR3 is TGTGCCAGCAGTTACTCTCGGGGGGCGGGTAACTATGGCTACACCTTC. Its protein is CASSYSRGAGNYGYTF.

The CDR3 sequence is CASTTPGKSGNTIYF. The CDR3, as DNA: TGTGCCAGCACCACTCCAGGGAAGTCTGGAAACACCATATATTTT. The chain employs TRBV28 and TRBJ1-3; TRBD1 might be the D (5 bases). Per the germline V gene, CDR1 is MDHEN and CDR2 is SYDVKM. The length of the CDR3 is 15 residues. V was clipped by 7 bases and J by 1 base, with 14 bases between them.

V and J are TRBV30 and TRBJ1-3; no clear D gene. Germline V gene lookup returns CDR1 GTSNPN and CDR2 SVGIG (reference sequence). The CDR3 is made up of 11 amino acids. V was shortened by 1 base and J by 7 bases, with 5 bases between the two germline ends. In DNA form, the CDR3 reads TGTGCCTGGAGTGGGAGTAACACCATATATTTT. Residues: CAWSGSNTIYF.

V gene TRBV5-4 combines with J gene TRBJ2-5; no clear D. Germline CDR1 is SGHNT and CDR2 is YYREEE (reference sequence). The V end lost 5 bases, the J end lost 3 bases, and 11 bases lay between the germline ends. This CDR3 comprises 13 residues. Here the CDR3 DNA reads TGTGCCAGCAGTATGGTGGCGGAAGAGACCCAGTACTTC. Translating it yields CASSMVAEETQYF.

V is TRBV6-6 and J is TRBJ2-1, with D perhaps TRBD2 (5 bases). This CDR3 comprises 20 residues. The germline V and J ends were trimmed by 6 bases and 0 bases, with 27 bases remaining between them. Germline lookup yields CDR1 MNHNY and CDR2 SVGAGI (reference sequence). CDR3 amino acids: CASSIRDSQTLLSSYNEQFF. The CDR3 coding sequence is TGTGCCAGCAGCATCCGGGATTCCCAGACTTTGTTAAGCTCCTACAATGAGCAGTTCTTC.

The rearrangement links TRBV5-4 to TRBJ2-5; tentatively, D is TRBD2 (5 bases). Germline assignment: CDR1 SGHNT and CDR2 YYREEE (reference sequence). Trimming cost V 4 bases and J 0 bases, with 7 bases left between them. The CDR3 extends over 13 amino acids. CDR3 residues: CASSRGYQETQYF. The CDR3 region has the DNA TGTGCCAGCAGCCGAGGGTACCAAGAGACCCAGTACTTC. The full variable domain, in which reference TRBV5-4 and TRBJ2-5 provide the parts outside the CDR3, is ETGVTQSPTHLIKTRGQQVTLRCSSQSGHNTVSWYQQALGQGPQFIFQYYREEENGRGNFPPRFSGLQFPNYSSELNVNALELDDSALYLCASSRGYQETQYFGPGTRLLVL.

V is TRBV28 and J is TRBJ1-2; possibly TRBD1 for D (6 bases). The CDR3 spans 13 residues. V lost 5 bases to trimming and J lost 4 bases, with 11 bases between them. Germline V gene data show CDR1 as MDHEN and CDR2 as SYDVKM. As DNA, the CDR3 is TGTGCCAGCAGTCGGACAGATATCTATGGCTACACCTTC. Translation: CASSRTDIYGYTF.

The chain combines TRBV18 with TRBJ2-7, with D unclear. The CDR3 is 12 residues long. Germline lookup yields CDR1 KGHSH and CDR2 LQKENI. The ends were cut back, 3 bases at V and 0 bases at J, with 3 bases in the middle. The CDR3 nucleotides read TGTGCCAGCTCACCCATCTCCTACGAGCAGTACTTC. This gives the protein CASSPISYEQYF.

The chain is built from TRBV20-1 and TRBJ1-2; D gene unclear. The CDR3 consists of 11 residues. Trimming took off 5 bases at V and 5 bases at J, with 9 bases between the two ends. Germline CDR1 reads DFQATT; CDR2 reads SNEGSKA (reference sequence). This CDR3 is CSAQIQYGYTF. The DNA for the CDR3 is TGCAGTGCTCAAATACAGTATGGCTACACCTTC.

The chain carries TRBV6-6 and TRBJ1-1; 8 bases map to TRBD1. J lost 14 bases, V lost 8 bases, and 10 bases had no gene match. The CDR3 extends over 11 amino acids. Germline V gene data show CDR1 as MNHNY and CDR2 as SVGAGI (reference sequence). DNA for the CDR3: TGTGCCAGCCGAACCCAGGGGGCCGGCTTCTTT. Translated: CASRTQGAGFF.